This T cell receptor (beta chain) was recorded in a study of vaccination effects on CD4 cells after COVID-19. Prior to sequencing, the ViraFEST assay stimulated PBMC with viral peptide pools, which expanded the antigen-specific CD4+ T cells. With more than 9 days of culture completed, CD4+ T cells were isolated. Subjects were given two BNT162b2 or mRNA-1273 vaccine doses. Points on this clone: Its cognate antigen is unknown.

TCRdb's copy holds only in-frame clones and misses some; the assay was immunoSEQ multiplex PCR. The sample lists tens of thousands of clones; about three quarters were seen once. The origin of this receptor is a human donor who received a COVID-19 vaccine. The starting material was CD4+ T cells from PBMCs cultured with HCoV-229E spike peptides, obtained after COVID-19 vaccination.

CDR3 loop: CASSLLGFQPSSYEQYV. For the CDR3, the DNA is TGTGCCAGCAGCTTGTTAGGTTTCCAGCCGAGCTCCTACGAGCAGTACGTC. The genes are TRBV5-6 and TRBJ2-7; no firm D call. Trimming stripped 1 base from V and 0 bases from J, with 17 bases between. CDR3 length: 17 residues. Germline values: CDR1 SGHDT, CDR2 YYEEEE.